The rows below give T cell receptor beta chains drawn from one sample of a study of metastatic and nonmetastatic thyroid tumors. MiXCR was used by TCRdb to re-call the PCR reads. The sample has tens of thousands of clones, roughly 15% seen once; the top ten hold 14%. Sequenced material: tumor tissue. The receptors stem from a female donor with papillary thyroid cancer or a benign thyroid nodule (not recorded which). Some clones in this sample may be carry-over from other donors' samples. The CDR3 runs from the conserved cysteine through the conserved F or W. The order of the fields is clone size, D gene, V gene, J gene, CDR3 protein, CDR3 DNA. The D gene is left open where the match is weak. Where a row states a size, it is once, few, many or the class of an expanded clone; other rows omit it.

abundance: NA
d_gene: NA
v_gene: TRBV6-5
j_gene: TRBJ1-2
CDR3aa: CASSYVQIYVYTF
CDR3nt: TGTGCCAGCAGTTACGTACAGATCTATGTCTACACCTTC

abundance: many
d_gene: NA
v_gene: TRBV2
j_gene: TRBJ1-1
CDR3aa: CASTLSAAEAFF
CDR3nt: TGTGCCAGCACCCTATCGGCTGCTGAAGCTTTCTTT

abundance: NA
d_gene: NA
v_gene: TRBV11-2
j_gene: TRBJ2-5
CDR3aa: CASSPPPQVETQYF
CDR3nt: TGTGCCAGCAGCCCCCCCCCGCAGGTGGAGACCCAGTACTTC

abundance: many
d_gene: NA
v_gene: TRBV11-1
j_gene: TRBJ2-3
CDR3aa: CASSPYVPSGYSTDTQYF
CDR3nt: TGTGCCAGCAGCCCTTACGTTCCGTCGGGGTATAGCACAGATACGCAGTATTTT

abundance: many
d_gene: NA
v_gene: TRBV6-1
j_gene: TRBJ2-7
CDR3aa: CASRRLSSEQYF
CDR3nt: TGTGCCAGCAGGAGGCTTAGCTCCGAGCAGTACTTC

abundance: many
d_gene: NA
v_gene: TRBV18
j_gene: TRBJ1-2
CDR3aa: CASSPLSGVGNGYTF
CDR3nt: TGTGCCAGCTCACCACTCTCGGGGGTAGGCAATGGCTACACCTTC

abundance: many
d_gene: NA
v_gene: TRBV2
j_gene: TRBJ2-3
CDR3aa: CATSGQITDTQYF
CDR3nt: TGTGCCACTTCGGGACAAATCACAGATACGCAGTATTTT

abundance: few
d_gene: NA
v_gene: TRBV12-3/TRBV12-4
j_gene: TRBJ1-2
CDR3aa: CASSLQGSYGYTF
CDR3nt: TGTGCCAGCAGTTTACAGGGTTCCTATGGCTACACCTTC

abundance: many
d_gene: NA
v_gene: TRBV20-1
j_gene: TRBJ2-3
CDR3aa: CSAPQGGTTTDTQYF
CDR3nt: TGCAGTGCTCCCCAGGGGGGGACTACCACAGATACGCAGTATTTT

abundance: NA
d_gene: NA
v_gene: TRBV20-1
j_gene: TRBJ1-1
CDR3aa: CSARDPSSAGGAFF
CDR3nt: TGCAGTGCTAGAGATCCTTCGTCGGCAGGTGGGGCTTTCTTT

abundance: many
d_gene: NA
v_gene: TRBV2
j_gene: TRBJ2-1
CDR3aa: CASSGTGRQFF
CDR3nt: TGTGCCAGCAGTGGCACGGGAAGGCAGTTCTTC

abundance: many
d_gene: TRBD1
v_gene: TRBV6-1
j_gene: TRBJ1-1
CDR3aa: CASLRDRTEAFF
CDR3nt: TGTGCCAGCCTTAGGGACAGAACTGAAGCTTTCTTT

abundance: many
d_gene: NA
v_gene: TRBV10-3
j_gene: TRBJ2-2
CDR3aa: CAITQGTGTGELFF
CDR3nt: TGTGCCATCACTCAAGGGACGGGTACCGGGGAGCTGTTTTTT

abundance: many
d_gene: TRBD1
v_gene: TRBV18
j_gene: TRBJ1-2
CDR3aa: CASSPISTGANYGYTF
CDR3nt: TGTGCCAGCTCACCCATCTCGACAGGGGCTAACTATGGCTACACCTTC

abundance: few
d_gene: TRBD1
v_gene: TRBV15
j_gene: TRBJ1-1
CDR3aa: CATSIQGAGTEAFF
CDR3nt: TGTGCCACCAGCATACAGGGGGCAGGCACTGAAGCTTTCTTT

abundance: many
d_gene: TRBD2
v_gene: TRBV5-1
j_gene: TRBJ2-7
CDR3aa: CATALSSGRTYEQYF
CDR3nt: TGCGCCACCGCCCTCTCTAGCGGGAGGACCTACGAGCAGTACTTC

abundance: many
d_gene: NA
v_gene: TRBV2
j_gene: TRBJ1-5
CDR3aa: CASSVEGGQPQHF
CDR3nt: TGTGCCAGCAGTGTGGAGGGAGGTCAGCCCCAGCATTTT

abundance: many
d_gene: NA
v_gene: TRBV11-2
j_gene: TRBJ1-5
CDR3aa: CASSLDSNQPQHF
CDR3nt: TGTGCCAGCAGCTTAGATAGCAATCAGCCCCAGCATTTT

abundance: many
d_gene: TRBD2
v_gene: TRBV9
j_gene: TRBJ2-3
CDR3aa: CASSVKAGGFLSTDTQYF
CDR3nt: TGTGCCAGCAGCGTAAAAGCGGGAGGGTTCCTCAGCACAGATACGCAGTATTTT

abundance: many
d_gene: NA
v_gene: TRBV18
j_gene: TRBJ1-2
CDR3aa: CASSPAGLRSYGYTF
CDR3nt: TGTGCCAGCTCACCAGCAGGGTTGAGGTCCTATGGCTACACCTTC

abundance: medium-sized
d_gene: TRBD2
v_gene: TRBV6-2/TRBV6-3
j_gene: TRBJ2-7
CDR3aa: CASSGAGRSYEQYF
CDR3nt: TGTGCCAGCAGTGGAGCGGGGAGGAGCTACGAGCAGTACTTC

abundance: many
d_gene: NA
v_gene: TRBV7-3
j_gene: TRBJ2-2
CDR3aa: CASSLGGTNTGELFF
CDR3nt: TGTGCCAGCAGCTTAGGAGGGACGAACACCGGGGAGCTGTTTTTT

abundance: NA
d_gene: NA
v_gene: TRBV11-2
j_gene: TRBJ1-2
CDR3aa: CASSPRPPYGYTF
CDR3nt: TGTGCCAGCAGCCCGAGGCCCCCCTATGGCTACACCTTC

abundance: NA
d_gene: TRBD2
v_gene: TRBV6-1
j_gene: TRBJ2-7
CDR3aa: CAGGVGAREQYF
CDR3nt: TGTGCCGGGGGGGTAGGAGCTCGAGAGCAGTACTTC

abundance: many
d_gene: NA
v_gene: TRBV5-1
j_gene: TRBJ2-5
CDR3aa: CASSWGAGQETQYF
CDR3nt: TGCGCCAGCAGCTGGGGGGCAGGCCAAGAGACCCAGTACTTC

abundance: NA
d_gene: TRBD2
v_gene: TRBV10-2
j_gene: TRBJ2-3
CDR3aa: CASSEIELAGGPDTDTQYF
CDR3nt: TGCGCCAGCAGTGAGATAGAACTAGCGGGGGGGCCGGACACGGATACGCAGTATTTT

abundance: few
d_gene: TRBD1
v_gene: TRBV6-1
j_gene: TRBJ1-3
CDR3aa: CASRDSVSGNTIYF
CDR3nt: TGTGCCAGTAGGGACAGCGTCTCTGGAAACACCATATATTTT

abundance: many
d_gene: NA
v_gene: TRBV30
j_gene: TRBJ2-1
CDR3aa: CALGPSYNEQFF
CDR3nt: TGTGCCCTGGGACCTTCCTACAATGAGCAGTTCTTC

abundance: NA
d_gene: NA
v_gene: TRBV30
j_gene: TRBJ1-2
CDR3aa: CAWSVQGLIYGYTF
CDR3nt: TGTGCCTGGAGTGTACAGGGCCTCATCTATGGCTACACCTTC

abundance: many
d_gene: TRBD1
v_gene: TRBV20-1
j_gene: TRBJ1-2
CDR3aa: CSAWDRARGYTF
CDR3nt: TGCAGTGCTTGGGACAGGGCCCGGGGCTACACCTTC

abundance: many
d_gene: NA
v_gene: TRBV12-3/TRBV12-4
j_gene: TRBJ2-5
CDR3aa: CASSLGGSWETQYF
CDR3nt: TGTGCCAGCAGTTTAGGGGGCAGTTGGGAGACCCAGTACTTC

abundance: many
d_gene: NA
v_gene: TRBV5-5
j_gene: TRBJ2-7
CDR3aa: CASTRGAGGVYEQYF
CDR3nt: TGTGCCAGCACCCGGGGAGCCGGAGGGGTCTACGAGCAGTACTTC

abundance: many
d_gene: TRBD1
v_gene: TRBV5-1
j_gene: TRBJ2-5
CDR3aa: CASSRTGTGEETQYF
CDR3nt: TGCGCCAGCAGCCGGACAGGGACAGGGGAAGAGACCCAGTACTTC

abundance: NA
d_gene: NA
v_gene: TRBV20-1
j_gene: TRBJ1-2
CDR3aa: CSEKSNYGYTF
CDR3nt: TGCAGTGAGAAGAGTAACTATGGCTACACCTTC

abundance: many
d_gene: TRBD1
v_gene: TRBV19
j_gene: TRBJ1-1
CDR3aa: CASQDDRGTTEAFF
CDR3nt: TGTGCCAGTCAGGATGACAGGGGGACAACTGAAGCTTTCTTT

abundance: many
d_gene: NA
v_gene: TRBV28
j_gene: TRBJ1-1
CDR3aa: CASSFTYPRDPKTEAFF
CDR3nt: TGTGCCAGCAGTTTTACCTACCCGCGGGACCCGAAGACTGAAGCTTTCTTT

abundance: medium-sized
d_gene: TRBD1
v_gene: TRBV12-3/TRBV12-4
j_gene: TRBJ2-7
CDR3aa: CASRPGQGPLGEQYF
CDR3nt: TGTGCCAGCAGGCCGGGACAGGGCCCCCTAGGGGAGCAGTACTTC

abundance: many
d_gene: NA
v_gene: TRBV14
j_gene: TRBJ2-7
CDR3aa: CASSDRITYYEQYF
CDR3nt: TGTGCCAGCAGTGACCGCATTACATACTACGAGCAGTACTTC

abundance: many
d_gene: NA
v_gene: TRBV12-3/TRBV12-4
j_gene: TRBJ2-3
CDR3aa: CASNSALGSDTQYF
CDR3nt: TGTGCCAGCAACTCCGCCCTAGGGTCAGATACGCAGTATTTT

abundance: once
d_gene: TRBD1
v_gene: TRBV20-1
j_gene: TRBJ1-6
CDR3aa: CSARAHQGANSPLHF
CDR3nt: TGCAGTGCTAGAGCCCATCAGGGGGCTAATTCACCCCTCCACTTT

abundance: many
d_gene: NA
v_gene: TRBV9
j_gene: TRBJ1-4
CDR3aa: CASSERTDEKLFF
CDR3nt: TGTGCCAGCAGCGAGAGGACAGATGAAAAACTGTTTTTT

abundance: NA
d_gene: TRBD1
v_gene: TRBV14
j_gene: TRBJ1-2
CDR3aa: CASSHLGTGGVGYTF
CDR3nt: TGTGCCAGCAGCCACCTAGGGACAGGGGGAGTTGGCTACACCTTC

abundance: medium-sized
d_gene: NA
v_gene: TRBV20-1
j_gene: TRBJ1-2
CDR3aa: CSARDFPPTPIYTF
CDR3nt: TGCAGTGCTAGAGATTTTCCCCCGACACCCATCTACACCTTC

abundance: many
d_gene: TRBD1
v_gene: TRBV18
j_gene: TRBJ1-1
CDR3aa: CASSPGTGGPNTEAFF
CDR3nt: TGTGCCAGCTCACCAGGAACAGGGGGCCCGAACACTGAAGCTTTCTTT

abundance: many
d_gene: NA
v_gene: TRBV6-6
j_gene: TRBJ2-5
CDR3aa: CASSYGLDLQETQYF
CDR3nt: TGTGCCAGCAGTTACGGGCTAGATTTACAAGAGACCCAGTACTTC

abundance: few
d_gene: TRBD1
v_gene: TRBV2
j_gene: TRBJ2-2
CDR3aa: CATGQGEGTGELFF
CDR3nt: TGTGCCACCGGACAGGGGGAGGGAACCGGGGAGCTGTTTTTT

abundance: many
d_gene: NA
v_gene: TRBV9
j_gene: TRBJ1-4
CDR3aa: CASSVGAGAYEKLFF
CDR3nt: TGTGCCAGCAGCGTAGGGGCCGGGGCTTACGAAAAACTGTTTTTT